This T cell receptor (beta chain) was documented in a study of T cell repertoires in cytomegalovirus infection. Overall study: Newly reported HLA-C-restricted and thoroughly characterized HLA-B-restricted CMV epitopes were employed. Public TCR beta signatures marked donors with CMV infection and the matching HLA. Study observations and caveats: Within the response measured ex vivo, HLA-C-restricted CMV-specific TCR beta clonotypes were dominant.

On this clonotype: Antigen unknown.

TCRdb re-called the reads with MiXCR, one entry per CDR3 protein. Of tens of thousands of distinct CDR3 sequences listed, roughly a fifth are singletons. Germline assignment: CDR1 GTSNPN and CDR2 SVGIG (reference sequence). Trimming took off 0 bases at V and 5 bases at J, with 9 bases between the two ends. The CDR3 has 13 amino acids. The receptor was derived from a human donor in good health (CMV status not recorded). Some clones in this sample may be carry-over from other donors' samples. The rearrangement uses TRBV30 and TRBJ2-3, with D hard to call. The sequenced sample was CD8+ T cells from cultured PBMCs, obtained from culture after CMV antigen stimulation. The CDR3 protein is CAWSVLPGDTQYF. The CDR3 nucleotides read TGTGCCTGGAGTGTACTCCCGGGAGATACGCAGTATTTT.